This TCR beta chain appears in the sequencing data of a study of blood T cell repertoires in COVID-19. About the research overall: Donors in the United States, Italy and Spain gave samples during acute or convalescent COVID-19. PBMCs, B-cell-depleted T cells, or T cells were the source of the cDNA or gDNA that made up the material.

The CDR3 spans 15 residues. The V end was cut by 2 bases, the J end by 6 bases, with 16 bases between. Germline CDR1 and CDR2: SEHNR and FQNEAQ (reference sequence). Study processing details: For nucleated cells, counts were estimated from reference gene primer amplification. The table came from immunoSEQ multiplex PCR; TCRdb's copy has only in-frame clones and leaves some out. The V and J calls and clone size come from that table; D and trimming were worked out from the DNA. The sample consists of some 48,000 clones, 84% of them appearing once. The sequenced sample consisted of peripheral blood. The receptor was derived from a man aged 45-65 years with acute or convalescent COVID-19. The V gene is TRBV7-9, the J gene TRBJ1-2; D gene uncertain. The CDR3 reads CASSLTLGRSHGYTF. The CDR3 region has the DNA TGTGCCAGCAGCTTAACCCTAGGGAGGAGCCATGGCTACACCTTC.